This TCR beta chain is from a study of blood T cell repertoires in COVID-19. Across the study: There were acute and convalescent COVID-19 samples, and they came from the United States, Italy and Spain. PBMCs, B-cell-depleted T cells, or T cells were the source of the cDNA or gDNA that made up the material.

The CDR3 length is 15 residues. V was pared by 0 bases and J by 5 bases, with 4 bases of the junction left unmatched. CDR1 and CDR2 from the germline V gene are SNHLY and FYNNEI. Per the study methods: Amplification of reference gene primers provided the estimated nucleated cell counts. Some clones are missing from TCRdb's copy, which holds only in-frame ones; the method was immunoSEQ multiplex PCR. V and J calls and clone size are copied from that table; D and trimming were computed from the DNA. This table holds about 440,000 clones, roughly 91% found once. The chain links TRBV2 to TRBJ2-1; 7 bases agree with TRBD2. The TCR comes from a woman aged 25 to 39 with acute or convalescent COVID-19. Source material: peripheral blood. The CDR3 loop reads CASSEAAGDHNEQFF. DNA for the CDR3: TGTGCCAGCAGTGAAGCGGCGGGGGACCACAATGAGCAGTTCTTC.